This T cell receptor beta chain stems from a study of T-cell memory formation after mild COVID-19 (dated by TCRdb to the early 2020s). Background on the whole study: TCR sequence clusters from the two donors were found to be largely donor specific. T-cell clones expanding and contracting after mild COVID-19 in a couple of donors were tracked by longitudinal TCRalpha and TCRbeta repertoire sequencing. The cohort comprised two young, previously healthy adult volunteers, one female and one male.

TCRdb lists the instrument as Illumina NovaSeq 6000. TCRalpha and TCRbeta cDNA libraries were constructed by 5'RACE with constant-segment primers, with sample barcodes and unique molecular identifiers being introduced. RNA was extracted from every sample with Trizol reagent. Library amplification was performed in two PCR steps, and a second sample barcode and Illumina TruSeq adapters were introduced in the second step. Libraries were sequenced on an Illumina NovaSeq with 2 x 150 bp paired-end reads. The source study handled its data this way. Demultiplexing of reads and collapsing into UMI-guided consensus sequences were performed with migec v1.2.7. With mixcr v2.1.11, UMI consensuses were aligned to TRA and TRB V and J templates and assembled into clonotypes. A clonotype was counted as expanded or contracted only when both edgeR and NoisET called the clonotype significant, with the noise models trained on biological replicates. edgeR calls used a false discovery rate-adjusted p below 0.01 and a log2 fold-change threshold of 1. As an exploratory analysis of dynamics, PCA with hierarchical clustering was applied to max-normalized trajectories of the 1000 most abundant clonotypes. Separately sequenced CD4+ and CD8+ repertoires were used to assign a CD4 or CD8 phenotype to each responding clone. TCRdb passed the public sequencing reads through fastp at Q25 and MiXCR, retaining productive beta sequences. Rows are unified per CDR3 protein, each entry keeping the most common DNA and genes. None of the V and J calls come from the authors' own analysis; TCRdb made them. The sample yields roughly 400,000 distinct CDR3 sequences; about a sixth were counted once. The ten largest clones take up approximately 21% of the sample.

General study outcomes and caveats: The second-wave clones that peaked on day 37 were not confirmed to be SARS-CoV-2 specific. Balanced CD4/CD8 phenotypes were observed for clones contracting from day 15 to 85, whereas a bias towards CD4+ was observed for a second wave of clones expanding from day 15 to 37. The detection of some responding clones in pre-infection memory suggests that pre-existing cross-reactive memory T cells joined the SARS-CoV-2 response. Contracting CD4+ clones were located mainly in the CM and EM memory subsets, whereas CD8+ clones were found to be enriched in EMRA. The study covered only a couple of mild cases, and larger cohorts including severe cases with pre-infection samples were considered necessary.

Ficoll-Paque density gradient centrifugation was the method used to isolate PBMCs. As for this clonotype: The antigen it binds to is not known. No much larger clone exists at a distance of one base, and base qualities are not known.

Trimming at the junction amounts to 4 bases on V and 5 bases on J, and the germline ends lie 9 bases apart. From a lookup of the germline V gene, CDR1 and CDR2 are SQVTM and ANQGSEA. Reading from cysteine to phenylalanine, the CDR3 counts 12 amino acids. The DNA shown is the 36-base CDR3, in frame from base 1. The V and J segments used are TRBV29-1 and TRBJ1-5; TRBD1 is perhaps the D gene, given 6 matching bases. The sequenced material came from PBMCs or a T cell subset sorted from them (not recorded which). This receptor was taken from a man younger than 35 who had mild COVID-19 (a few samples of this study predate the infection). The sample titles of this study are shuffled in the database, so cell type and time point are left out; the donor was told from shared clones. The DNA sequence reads TGCAGCGTTGGAGACAGGTATCAGCCCCAGCATTTT. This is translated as CSVGDRYQPQHF.